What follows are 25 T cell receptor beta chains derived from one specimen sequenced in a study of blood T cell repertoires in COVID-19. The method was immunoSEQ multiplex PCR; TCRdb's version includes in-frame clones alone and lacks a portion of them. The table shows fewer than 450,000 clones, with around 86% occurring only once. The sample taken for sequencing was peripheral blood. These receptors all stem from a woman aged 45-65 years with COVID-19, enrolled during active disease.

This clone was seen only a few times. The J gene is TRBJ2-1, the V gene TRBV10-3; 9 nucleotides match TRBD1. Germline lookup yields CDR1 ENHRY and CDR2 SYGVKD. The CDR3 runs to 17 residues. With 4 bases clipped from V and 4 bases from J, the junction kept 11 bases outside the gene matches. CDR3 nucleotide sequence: TGTGCCATCAGTGGTGGGACAGGGCTCGCACAATACAATGAGCAGTTCTTC. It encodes CAISGGTGLAQYNEQFF.

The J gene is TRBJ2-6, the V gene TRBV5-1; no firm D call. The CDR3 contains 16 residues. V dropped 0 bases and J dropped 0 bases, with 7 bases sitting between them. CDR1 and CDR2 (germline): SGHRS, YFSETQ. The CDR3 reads CASSLGSGSGANVLTF. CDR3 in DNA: TGCGCCAGCAGCTTGGGGTCCGGCTCTGGGGCCAACGTCCTGACTTTC.

The CDR3 loop is CASSGWSSSEQYF. The CDR3 bases are TGTGCCAGCAGCGGTTGGTCGTCCAGCGAGCAGTACTTC. V is TRBV9 and J is TRBJ2-7; D is undetermined. V lost 3 bases, J lost 6 bases, and 13 bases lay in between. Germline CDR1 SGDLS, CDR2 YYNGEE. CDR3 length: 13 amino acids.

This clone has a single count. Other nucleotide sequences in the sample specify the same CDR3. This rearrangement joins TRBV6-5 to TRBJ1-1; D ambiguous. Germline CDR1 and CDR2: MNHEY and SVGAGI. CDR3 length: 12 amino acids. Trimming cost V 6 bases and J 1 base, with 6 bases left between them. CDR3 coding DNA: TGTGCCAGCAGCCGACAGAACACTGAAGCTTTCTTT. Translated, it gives CASSRQNTEAFF.

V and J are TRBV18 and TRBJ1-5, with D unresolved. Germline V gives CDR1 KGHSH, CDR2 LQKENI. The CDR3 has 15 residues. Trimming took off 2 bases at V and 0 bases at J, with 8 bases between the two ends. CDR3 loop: CASSPNSNSNQPQHF. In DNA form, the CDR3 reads TGTGCCAGCTCACCAAACAGCAATAGCAATCAGCCCCAGCATTTT.

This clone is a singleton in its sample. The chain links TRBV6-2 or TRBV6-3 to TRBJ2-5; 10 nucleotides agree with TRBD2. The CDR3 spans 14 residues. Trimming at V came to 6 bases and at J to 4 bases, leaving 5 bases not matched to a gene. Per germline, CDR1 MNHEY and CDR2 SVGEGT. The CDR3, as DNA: TGTGCCAGCAGACCTAGCGGGAGCCGAGAGACCCAGTACTTC. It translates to CASRPSGSRETQYF.

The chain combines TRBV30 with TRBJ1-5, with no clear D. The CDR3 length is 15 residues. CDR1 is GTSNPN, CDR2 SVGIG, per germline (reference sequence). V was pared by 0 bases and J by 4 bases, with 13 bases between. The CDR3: CAWSVMGGRNQPQHF. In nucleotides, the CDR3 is TGTGCCTGGAGTGTAATGGGAGGGAGGAATCAGCCCCAGCATTTT.

Here the CDR3 DNA reads TGTGCCAGCAGCTTTTCGGGACTGGACACTGAAGCTTTCTTT. Protein product: CASSFSGLDTEAFF. The chain has TRBV7-2 and TRBJ1-1; D possibly corresponds to TRBD1 (5 bases). This CDR3 contains 14 residues. CDR1 and CDR2 from the germline V gene are SGHTA and FQGNSA. Trimming stripped 3 bases from V and 3 bases from J, with 11 bases between.

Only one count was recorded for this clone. The CDR3 sequence: CASSTGLNQPQHF. For the CDR3, the DNA is TGTGCCAGCAGTACGGGTCTCAATCAGCCCCAGCATTTT. The chain employs TRBV27 and TRBJ1-5; D remains ambiguous. V was cut by 5 bases and J by 3 bases, with 8 bases left in between. This CDR3 has 13 residues. Germline V gives CDR1 MNHEY, CDR2 SMNVEV (reference sequence).

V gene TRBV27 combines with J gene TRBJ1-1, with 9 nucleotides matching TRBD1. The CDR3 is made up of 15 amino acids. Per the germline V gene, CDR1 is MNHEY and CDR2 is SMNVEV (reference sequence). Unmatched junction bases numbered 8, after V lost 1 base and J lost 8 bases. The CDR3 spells CASSLLGQGSQEAFF. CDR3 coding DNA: TGTGCCAGCAGTTTATTGGGACAGGGATCCCAGGAAGCTTTCTTT.

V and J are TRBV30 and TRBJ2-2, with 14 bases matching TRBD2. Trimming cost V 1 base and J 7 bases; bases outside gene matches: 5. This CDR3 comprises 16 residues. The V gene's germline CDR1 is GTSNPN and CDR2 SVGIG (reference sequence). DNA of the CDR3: TGTGCCTGGAGTGCCCCGGGACTAGCGGGAGTCGGGGAGCTGTTTTTT. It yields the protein CAWSAPGLAGVGELFF.

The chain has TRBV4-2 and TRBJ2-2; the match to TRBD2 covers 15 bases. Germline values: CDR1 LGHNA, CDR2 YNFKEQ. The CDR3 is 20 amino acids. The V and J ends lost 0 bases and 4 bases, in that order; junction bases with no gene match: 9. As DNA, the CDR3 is TGTGCCAGCAGCCAAGAAACCCCGGGACTAGCGGGAGGCGGCACCGGGGAGCTGTTTTTT. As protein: CASSQETPGLAGGGTGELFF.

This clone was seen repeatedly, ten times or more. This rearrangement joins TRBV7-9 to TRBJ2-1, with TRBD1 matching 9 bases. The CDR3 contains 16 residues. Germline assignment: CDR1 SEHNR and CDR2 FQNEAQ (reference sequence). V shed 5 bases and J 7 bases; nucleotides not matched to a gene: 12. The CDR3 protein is CASSPQGASVGNEQFF. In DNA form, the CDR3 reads TGTGCCAGCAGCCCACAGGGGGCGTCGGTCGGGAATGAGCAGTTCTTC.

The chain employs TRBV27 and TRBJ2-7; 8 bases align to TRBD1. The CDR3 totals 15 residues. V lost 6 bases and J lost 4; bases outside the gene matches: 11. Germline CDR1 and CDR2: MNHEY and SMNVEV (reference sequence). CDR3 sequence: CASREHRQGSYEQYF. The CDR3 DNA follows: TGTGCCAGCAGGGAACATAGACAGGGGAGTTACGAGCAGTACTTC.

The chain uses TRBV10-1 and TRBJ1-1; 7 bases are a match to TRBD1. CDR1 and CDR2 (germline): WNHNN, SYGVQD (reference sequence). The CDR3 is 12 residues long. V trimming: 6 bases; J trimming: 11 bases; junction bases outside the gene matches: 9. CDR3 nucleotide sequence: TGCGCCAGCAGAAATTCCGGGACAGAGGCTTTCTTT. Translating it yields CASRNSGTEAFF.

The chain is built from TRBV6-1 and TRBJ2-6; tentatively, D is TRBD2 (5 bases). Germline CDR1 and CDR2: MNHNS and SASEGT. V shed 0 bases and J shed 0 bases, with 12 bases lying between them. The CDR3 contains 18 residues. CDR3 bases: TGTGCCAGCAGTGAAGCTCCGGGGTTGGTCTCTGGGGCCAACGTCCTGACTTTC. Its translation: CASSEAPGLVSGANVLTF.

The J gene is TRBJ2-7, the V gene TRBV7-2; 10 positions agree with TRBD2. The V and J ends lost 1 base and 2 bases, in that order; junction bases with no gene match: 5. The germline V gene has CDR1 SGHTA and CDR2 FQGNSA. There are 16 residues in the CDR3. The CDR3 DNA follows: TGTGCCAGCAGCTTAGGGCCAGCGGGAGGGCCCTACGAGCAGTACTTC. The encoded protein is CASSLGPAGGPYEQYF.

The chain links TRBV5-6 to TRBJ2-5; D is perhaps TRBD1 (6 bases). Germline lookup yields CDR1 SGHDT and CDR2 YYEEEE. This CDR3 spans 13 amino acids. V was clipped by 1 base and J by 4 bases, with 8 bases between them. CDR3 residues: CASSLLDRETQYF. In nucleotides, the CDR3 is TGTGCCAGCAGCTTGCTGGACAGAGAGACCCAGTACTTC.

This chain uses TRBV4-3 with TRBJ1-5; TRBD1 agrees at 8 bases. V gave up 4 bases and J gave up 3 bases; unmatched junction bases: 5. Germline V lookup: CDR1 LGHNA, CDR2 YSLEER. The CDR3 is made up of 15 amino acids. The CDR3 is CASSRDRGDNQPQHF. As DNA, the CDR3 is TGCGCCAGCAGCCGAGACAGGGGAGACAATCAGCCCCAGCATTTT.

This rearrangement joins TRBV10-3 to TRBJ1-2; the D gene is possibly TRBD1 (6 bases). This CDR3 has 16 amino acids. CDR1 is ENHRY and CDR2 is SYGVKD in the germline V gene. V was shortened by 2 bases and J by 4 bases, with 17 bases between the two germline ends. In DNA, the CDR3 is TGTGCCATCAGTGAGAGGGACCGGGACATATCCTATGGCTACACCTTC. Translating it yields CAISERDRDISYGYTF.

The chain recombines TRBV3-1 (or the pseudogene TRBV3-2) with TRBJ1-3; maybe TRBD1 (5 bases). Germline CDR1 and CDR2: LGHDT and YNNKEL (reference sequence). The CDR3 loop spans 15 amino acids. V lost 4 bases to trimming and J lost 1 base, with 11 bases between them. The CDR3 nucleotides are TGTGCCAGCAGCCGCGGGGCATCTTCTGGAAACACCATATATTTT. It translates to CASSRGASSGNTIYF.

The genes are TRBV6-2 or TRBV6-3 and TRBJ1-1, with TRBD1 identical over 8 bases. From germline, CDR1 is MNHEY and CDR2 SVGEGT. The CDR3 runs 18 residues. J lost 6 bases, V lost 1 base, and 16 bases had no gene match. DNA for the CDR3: TGTGCCAGCAGTTACTTTTTTGGACAGGGACCTCTCGCCCCTGAAGCTTTCTTT. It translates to CASSYFFGQGPLAPEAFF.

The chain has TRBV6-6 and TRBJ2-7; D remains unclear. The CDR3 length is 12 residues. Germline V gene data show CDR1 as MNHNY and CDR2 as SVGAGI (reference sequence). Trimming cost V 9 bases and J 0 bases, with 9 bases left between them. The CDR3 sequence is CASALRSYEQYF. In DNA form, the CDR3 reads TGTGCCAGTGCGTTACGCTCCTACGAGCAGTACTTC.

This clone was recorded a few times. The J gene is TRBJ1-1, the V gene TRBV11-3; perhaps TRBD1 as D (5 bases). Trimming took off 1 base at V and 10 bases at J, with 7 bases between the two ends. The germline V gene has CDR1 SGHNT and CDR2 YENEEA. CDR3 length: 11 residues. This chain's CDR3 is CASSLGGSAFF. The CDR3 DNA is TGTGCCAGCAGCTTAGGGGGCTCAGCTTTCTTT.

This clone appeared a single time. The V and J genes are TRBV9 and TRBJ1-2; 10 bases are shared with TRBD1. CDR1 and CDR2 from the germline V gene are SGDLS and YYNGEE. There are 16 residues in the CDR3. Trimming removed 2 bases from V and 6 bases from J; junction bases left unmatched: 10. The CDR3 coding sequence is TGTGCCAGCAGCGTCGCTACCGGGACAGGGGTCCATGGCTACACCTTC. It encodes CASSVATGTGVHGYTF.